This TCR beta chain was captured by sequencing in a study of blood T cell repertoires in COVID-19. Sequencing used immunoSEQ multiplex PCR; TCRdb keeps in-frame clones, though not all of them. Here the sample spans 40,000 or so clones, roughly 90% being singletons. The CDR3 has 14 amino acids. From germline, CDR1 is MNHEY and CDR2 SVGEGT. V was shortened by 2 bases and J by 4 bases, with 11 bases between the two germline ends. Sequenced sample: peripheral blood. This rearrangement joins TRBV6-2 or TRBV6-3 to TRBJ1-1; D not resolved. The source is a man aged 50-60 years with active COVID-19. Here the CDR3 reads CASSYGVYGTEAFF. CDR3 sequence (DNA): TGTGCCAGCAGTTACGGTGTGTACGGCACTGAAGCTTTCTTT.